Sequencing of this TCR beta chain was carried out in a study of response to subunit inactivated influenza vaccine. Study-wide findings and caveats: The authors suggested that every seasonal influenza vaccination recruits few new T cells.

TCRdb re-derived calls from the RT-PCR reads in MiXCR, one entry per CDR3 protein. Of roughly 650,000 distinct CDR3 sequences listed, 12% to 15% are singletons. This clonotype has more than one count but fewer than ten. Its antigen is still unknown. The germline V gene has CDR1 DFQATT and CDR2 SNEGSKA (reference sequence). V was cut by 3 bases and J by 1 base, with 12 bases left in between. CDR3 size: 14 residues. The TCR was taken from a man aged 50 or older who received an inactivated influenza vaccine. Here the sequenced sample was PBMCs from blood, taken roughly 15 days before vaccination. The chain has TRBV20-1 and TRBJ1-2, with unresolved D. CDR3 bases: TGCAGTGCTAGGGGAGGTTACCTTAACTATGGCTACACCTTC. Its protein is CSARGGYLNYGYTF.